This T cell receptor beta chain stems from a study of blood T cell repertoires in COVID-19. Germline V gives CDR1 SGHRS, CDR2 YFSETQ. The CDR3 runs to 15 residues. After removal of 4 bases from V and 9 bases from J, the junction contained 15 bases not matched to a gene. Only in-frame clones appear in the TCRdb table, and some are missing; sequencing was by immunoSEQ multiplex PCR. The sample lists roughly 100,000 clones, around 90% seen once, with roughly 10% in the top ten. The chain is built from TRBV5-1 and TRBJ2-7; 8 nucleotides match TRBD1. This receptor was taken from a man at least 80 years old with acute or convalescent COVID-19. The sequencing sample was made of peripheral blood. CDR3 sequence reads: CASSHPDREFPAQYF. For the CDR3, the DNA is TGCGCCAGCAGCCACCCGGACAGGGAGTTTCCCGCGCAGTACTTC.